The 22 T cell receptor beta chains listed next were all sequenced from one sample in a study of blood T cell repertoires in COVID-19. Generated by immunoSEQ multiplex PCR, the TCRdb table keeps only in-frame clones and is missing some. Here the sample spans some 120,000 clones, more than 75% being singletons. The sequenced sample consisted of peripheral blood. Receptors originate from a man between 60 and 75 years old with COVID-19, enrolled during active disease.

This chain uses TRBV29-1 with TRBJ1-3; TRBD1 matches 11 bases. The CDR3 contains 17 residues. The trim removed 5 bases at V and 0 bases at J, leaving 9 bases unmatched. The germline gives CDR1 SQVTM, CDR2 ANQGSEA. CDR3 region: CSVSGQGAHLSGNTIYF. For the CDR3, the DNA is TGCAGCGTTTCTGGACAGGGGGCCCACCTCTCTGGAAACACCATATATTTT.

A single count supports this clone. Other DNA variants within this sample encode the same CDR3. The genes are TRBV5-1 and TRBJ1-1; no definite D call. CDR1 and CDR2 from the germline V gene are SGHRS and YFSETQ. The CDR3 is 15 amino acids. V was pared by 4 bases and J by 4 bases, with 17 bases between. The CDR3 DNA is TGCGCCAGCAGCCTACTCCAAGGTGCGGGCACTGAAGCTTTCTTT. Amino acids: CASSLLQGAGTEAFF.

The chain links TRBV28 to TRBJ2-7; D is ambiguous. Germline lookup yields CDR1 MDHEN and CDR2 SYDVKM. Trimming stripped 2 bases from V and 0 bases from J, with 8 bases between. The CDR3 length is 14 residues. The CDR3 loop reads CASSLLVSSYEQYF. The CDR3 nucleotides are TGTGCCAGCAGTTTACTCGTCAGCTCCTACGAGCAGTACTTC.

The chain has TRBV5-4 and TRBJ1-1; TRBD1 matches 10 bases. The junction had 5 bases not matched to a gene; V was cut back by 4 bases and J by 5 bases. In germline, CDR1 is SGHNT, CDR2 YYREEE (reference sequence). This CDR3 region has 14 residues. The CDR3 DNA follows: TGTGCCAGCAGCCACCGGGACAGGGGTACTGAAGCTTTCTTT. It encodes CASSHRDRGTEAFF.

The gene calls are TRBV6-1 and TRBJ1-2, with 7 bases fitting TRBD1. The J segment lost 10 bases and the V segment lost 0 bases, leaving 11 bases of the junction unmatched. Germline assignment: CDR1 MNHNS and CDR2 SASEGT. This CDR3 has 15 residues. CDR3 bases: TGTGCCAGCAGTGAAGCCCCAAACAGGGGATATAACTACACCTTC. Translation: CASSEAPNRGYNYTF.

The chain carries TRBV5-4 and TRBJ1-1, with 8 bases matching TRBD1. CDR3 length: 13 residues. The ends lost 4 bases at V and 1 base at J; junction bases unmatched: 0. In germline, CDR1 is SGHNT, CDR2 YYREEE (reference sequence). CDR3 protein: CASSGQGNTEAFF. The CDR3 DNA reads TGTGCCAGCAGCGGACAGGGGAACACTGAAGCTTTCTTT.

The V gene is TRBV6-2 or TRBV6-3, the J gene TRBJ1-5, with 8 bases that match TRBD1. Germline values: CDR1 MNHEY, CDR2 SVGEGT. The CDR3 is 17 residues long. Trimming removed 0 bases from V and 0 bases from J; junction bases left unmatched: 4. Here the CDR3 reads CASSYSDRDYSNQPQHF. The CDR3 region has the DNA TGTGCCAGCAGTTACTCGGACAGGGATTATAGCAATCAGCCCCAGCATTTT.

The chain is built from TRBV28 and TRBJ2-1, with 10 nucleotides matching TRBD2. From germline, CDR1 is MDHEN and CDR2 SYDVKM. V shed 3 bases, J shed 7 bases, and the junction held 3 bases outside the gene matches. This CDR3 is 14 amino acids long. The CDR3 DNA sequence: TGTGCCAGCAGTTTTCCTAGCGGGAGAAATGAGCAGTTCTTC. Translation: CASSFPSGRNEQFF.

Regarding this clone: This specimen includes other DNA sequences encoding the same CDR3. This chain links TRBV7-3 with TRBJ2-3; D remains ambiguous. CDR1 is SGHTA and CDR2 is FQGTGA in the germline V gene. The CDR3 spans 13 residues. With 6 bases removed from V and 1 base from J, the gap between germline ends came to 8 bases. The CDR3 DNA sequence: TGTGCCAGCAGTTCTCTTGGCACAGATACGCAGTATTTT. It codes for CASSSLGTDTQYF.

In DNA, the CDR3 is TGCAGCGTCCAGGGAGGAAACACCATATATTTT. It specifies CSVQGGNTIYF. The chain links TRBV29-1 to TRBJ1-3; maybe TRBD1 (5 bases). V lost 6 bases and J 4 bases, leaving 7 bases between the germline ends. Germline V gene data show CDR1 as SQVTM and CDR2 as ANQGSEA. The CDR3 spans 11 residues. Full variable domain (rest looked up from reference TRBV29-1 and TRBJ1-3): SAVISQKPSRDICQRGTSLTIQCQVDSQVTMMFWYRQQPGQSLTLIATANQGSEATYESGFVIDKFPISRPNLTFSTLTVSNMSPEDSSIYLCSVQGGNTIYFGEGSWLTVV.

The chain has TRBV5-1 and TRBJ2-7; 9 bases match TRBD1. This CDR3 comprises 16 residues. The germline gives CDR1 SGHRS, CDR2 YFSETQ. The V gene end was trimmed by 2 bases and the J gene end by 4 bases; junction bases not matched to a gene: 10. The DNA of the CDR3 is TGCGCCAGCAGCTTATCGGTAGGGACAGGGTATTACGAGCAGTACTTC. This translates into CASSLSVGTGYYEQYF. The full variable domain, rest sourced from reference TRBV5-1 and TRBJ2-7, is KAGVTQTPRYLIKTRGQQVTLSCSPISGHRSVSWYQQTPGQGLQFLFEYFSETQRNKGNFPGRFSGRQFSNSRSEMNVSTLELGDSALYLCASSLSVGTGYYEQYFGPGTRLTVT.

This rearrangement joins TRBV19 to TRBJ1-5; TRBD1 agrees at 12 bases. J lost 6 bases, V lost 3 bases, and 3 bases had no gene match. The CDR3 covers 15 residues. Per the germline V gene, CDR1 is LNHDA and CDR2 is SQIVND (reference sequence). CDR3 bases: TGTGCCAGTAGTATTCAGGGACAGGGGGCTCAGCCCCAGCATTTT. It yields the protein CASSIQGQGAQPQHF.

V usage is TRBV27 and J usage is TRBJ2-3; 9 nucleotides line up with TRBD1. Germline CDR1 and CDR2: MNHEY and SMNVEV (reference sequence). The CDR3 runs 15 residues. Trimming at V came to 3 bases and at J to 6 bases, leaving 7 bases not matched to a gene. The CDR3: CASSFWGQGSDTQYF. The CDR3 nucleotides are TGTGCCAGCAGTTTTTGGGGACAGGGTAGCGATACGCAGTATTTT.

The gene calls are TRBV24-1 and TRBJ2-1, with 8 bases lining up with TRBD2. V dropped 4 bases and J dropped 3; count of bases not matched to a gene: 13. The CDR3 contains 18 residues. Germline V gene lookup returns CDR1 KGHDR and CDR2 SFDVKD. The CDR3 DNA follows: TGTGCCACCAGTGACCGTCCCGGGACTAGGTCACTCTACAATGAGCAGTTCTTC. Amino acid sequence: CATSDRPGTRSLYNEQFF.

The J gene is TRBJ2-7, the V gene TRBV30; D remains ambiguous. V dropped 2 bases and J dropped 3 bases, with 8 bases sitting between them. The germline V gene encodes CDR1 GTSNPN and CDR2 SVGIG (reference sequence). CDR3 size: 12 residues. The CDR3 coding sequence is TGTGCCTGGAGTCCCCAGGACTACGAGCAGTACTTC. This gives the protein CAWSPQDYEQYF.

The chain has TRBV29-1 and TRBJ2-5; no firm D call. Germline CDR1 is SQVTM and CDR2 is ANQGSEA. With 8 bases removed from V and 1 base from J, the gap between germline ends came to 11 bases. The CDR3 is 12 amino acids. CDR3 region: CSLRGTQETQYF. CDR3 nucleotides: TGCAGCCTTCGAGGCACCCAAGAGACCCAGTACTTC.

This clone was detected once. This sequence joins TRBV19 and TRBJ2-7, with 7 bases fitting TRBD2. The J segment lost 2 bases and the V segment lost 4 bases, leaving 5 bases of the junction unmatched. The CDR3 loop spans 14 amino acids. Germline CDR1 LNHDA, CDR2 SQIVND (reference sequence). This CDR3 reads CASSTPGGTYEQYF. CDR3 nucleotide sequence: TGTGCCAGTAGTACTCCCGGGGGGACCTACGAGCAGTACTTC.

The chain couples TRBV30 to TRBJ2-7; 7 bases are shared with TRBD2. The CDR3 has 16 residues. With 2 bases clipped from V and 4 bases from J, the junction kept 14 bases outside the gene matches. Per germline, CDR1 GTSNPN and CDR2 SVGIG (reference sequence). As DNA, the CDR3 is TGTGCCTGGAGTCCCCGCGGTACGGGGGGACCGTACGAGCAGTACTTC. It yields the protein CAWSPRGTGGPYEQYF.

V is TRBV24-1 and J is TRBJ2-1, with TRBD1 as a possible D gene (6 bases). V was trimmed by 3 bases and J by 3 bases, leaving 8 bases between them. The CDR3 has 14 amino acids. Germline V gene lookup returns CDR1 KGHDR and CDR2 SFDVKD. The CDR3 is CATSDTRGYNEQFF. The CDR3 nucleotides read TGTGCCACCAGTGATACCAGGGGCTACAATGAGCAGTTCTTC.

A word on this clone: This sequence may be a read error, since a much larger clone differs from it by one base. CDR3 bases: TGCGCCAGCAGCTCCGGGACAGAGAACAATGGGCAGTTCTTC. Translated, it gives CASSSGTENNGQFF. The chain carries TRBV10-1 and TRBJ2-1; 7 nucleotides agree with TRBD1. Germline V CDR1 and CDR2: WNHNN, SYGVQD (reference sequence). This CDR3 comprises 14 residues.

V usage is TRBV12-3 or TRBV12-4 and J usage is TRBJ2-5, with 7 bases identical to TRBD1. The ends lost 6 bases at V and 4 bases at J; junction bases unmatched: 5. The CDR3 sequence is 13 residues long. This CDR3 is CASRTGVGETQYF. Written as DNA, the CDR3 is TGTGCCAGCAGAACAGGGGTCGGAGAGACCCAGTACTTC.

The chain links TRBV5-5 to TRBJ2-1; TRBD1 matches 8 bases. The CDR3 consists of 15 residues. J lost 4 bases, V lost 0 bases, and 3 bases had no gene match. The germline gives CDR1 SGHKS, CDR2 YYEKEE (reference sequence). CDR3 in amino acids: CASSLVGQVYNEQFF. CDR3 DNA: TGTGCCAGCAGCTTGGTGGGACAGGTGTACAATGAGCAGTTCTTC.